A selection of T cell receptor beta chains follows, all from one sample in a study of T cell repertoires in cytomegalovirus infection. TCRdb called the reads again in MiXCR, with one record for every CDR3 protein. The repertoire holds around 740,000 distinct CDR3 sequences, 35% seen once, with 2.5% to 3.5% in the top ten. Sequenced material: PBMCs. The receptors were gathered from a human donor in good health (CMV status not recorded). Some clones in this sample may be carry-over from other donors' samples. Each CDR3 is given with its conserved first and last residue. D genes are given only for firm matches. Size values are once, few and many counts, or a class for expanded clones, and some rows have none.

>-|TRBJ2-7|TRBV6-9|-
CARFSQGASRPYEQYF
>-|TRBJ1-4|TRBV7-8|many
CASSLREIATNEKLFF
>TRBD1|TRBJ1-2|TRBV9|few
CASSVDQGAIWAYGYTF
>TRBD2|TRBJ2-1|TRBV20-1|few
CSARGWREISEQFF
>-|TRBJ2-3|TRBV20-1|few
CSARDIGGTDTQYF
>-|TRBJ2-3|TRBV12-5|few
CASGLNAGLADTQYF
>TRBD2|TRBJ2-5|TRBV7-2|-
CASSYGGVGQATKYF
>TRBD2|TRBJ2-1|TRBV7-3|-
CASSAPGLVQFF
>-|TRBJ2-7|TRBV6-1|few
CASKAVSYEQYF
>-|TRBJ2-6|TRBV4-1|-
CASSQVETAASGANVLTF
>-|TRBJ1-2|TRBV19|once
CASSERYPRLGYGYTF
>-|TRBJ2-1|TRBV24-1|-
CATSDRGRGNEQFF
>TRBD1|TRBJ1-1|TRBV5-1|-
CASSARQGPTEAFF
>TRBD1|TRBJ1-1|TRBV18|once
CASSPGQGANNEAFF
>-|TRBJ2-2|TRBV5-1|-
CASSFGRDTGELFF
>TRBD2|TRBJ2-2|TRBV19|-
CASGIISGRNTGELFF
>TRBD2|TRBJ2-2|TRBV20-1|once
CSARGLAGSTNTGELFF
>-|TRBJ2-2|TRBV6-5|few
CASKTGTGELFF
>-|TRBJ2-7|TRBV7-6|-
CASSLDLGVYEQYF
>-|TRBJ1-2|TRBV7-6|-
CASSPLIRGSSGYTF
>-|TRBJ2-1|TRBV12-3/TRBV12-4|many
CASSYSPVGEEFF
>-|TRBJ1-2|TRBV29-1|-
CSVERRGVTYGYTF
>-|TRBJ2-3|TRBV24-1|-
CATSDLQDTTSTDTQYF
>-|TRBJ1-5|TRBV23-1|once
CASGRTGPSGPQHF
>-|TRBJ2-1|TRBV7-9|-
CASSQGSEGRNHEQFF
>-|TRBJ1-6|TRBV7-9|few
CASNLGDASSYNSPLHF
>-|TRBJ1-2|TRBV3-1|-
CASSQVGGRDYGYTF
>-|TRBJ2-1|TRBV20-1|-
CSAHHERGEGGSYNEQFF
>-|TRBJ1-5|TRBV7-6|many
CASPAGNNQPQHF
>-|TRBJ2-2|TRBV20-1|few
CSAAPLPGTINTGELFF
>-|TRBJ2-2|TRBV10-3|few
CAMTQAVNTGELFF
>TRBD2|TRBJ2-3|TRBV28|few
CASRQAGGPTDTQYF
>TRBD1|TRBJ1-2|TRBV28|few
CASSLRQGFYGYTF
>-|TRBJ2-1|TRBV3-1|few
CASSPPLRGNEQFF
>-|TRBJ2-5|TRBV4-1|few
CASSQDGGAVQETQYF
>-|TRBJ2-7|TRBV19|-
CASSSAPGGVHEQYF
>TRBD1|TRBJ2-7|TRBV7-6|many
CASSPTDRGLYEQYF
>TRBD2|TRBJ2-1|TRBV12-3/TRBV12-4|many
CASSPRTSSEQFF
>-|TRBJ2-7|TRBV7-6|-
CASSLGVGVGEQYF
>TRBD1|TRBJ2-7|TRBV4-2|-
CASSQGGQGWIRF
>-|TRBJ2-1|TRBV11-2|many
CASSYGGRGQFF
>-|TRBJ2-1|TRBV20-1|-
CSAPLQLIDEQFF
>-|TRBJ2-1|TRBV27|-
CASSDRSYNEQFF
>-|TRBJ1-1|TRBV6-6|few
CASSYSETGSTEAFF
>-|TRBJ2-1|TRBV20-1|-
CSAPGGTRFYNEQFF
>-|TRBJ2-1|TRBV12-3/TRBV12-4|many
CASSPGLTGNEQFF
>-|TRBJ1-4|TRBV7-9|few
CASSSGGERHEKLFF
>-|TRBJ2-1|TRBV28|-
CATGLAGGSYNEQFF
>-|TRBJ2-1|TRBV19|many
CASSIDGGENNEQFF
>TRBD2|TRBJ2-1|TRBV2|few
CASSGTSEVHNEQFF
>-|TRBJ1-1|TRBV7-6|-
CSSSFAGLNTEAFF
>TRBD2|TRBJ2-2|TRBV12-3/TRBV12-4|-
CASSSGLAGGLVTGELFF
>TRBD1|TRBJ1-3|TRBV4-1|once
CASSKQFGTGSGNTIYF
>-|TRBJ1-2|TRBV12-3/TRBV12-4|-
CASSLHTSYTF
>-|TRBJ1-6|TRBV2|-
CASSEFEWSYNSPLHF
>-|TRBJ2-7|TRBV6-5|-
CASSPDPRAHEQYF
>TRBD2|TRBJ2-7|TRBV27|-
CASSFRDYMYF